The 23 T cell receptor beta chains in this list originate from one sample, sequenced in a study of T cells in Graves' hyperthyroidism and ophthalmopathy. TCR beta CDR3 region amplification was performed from RNA transcripts. First-round RT-PCR of the TCR CDR3 relied on the HTBI primer set. TCRdb analysed the multiplex PCR reads with MiXCR anew, one entry per CDR3 protein. The sample includes approximately 210,000 distinct CDR3 sequences, 17% of them seen just once. Source material: blood. The receptors originated from a man between 50 and 59 years old with Graves' hyperthyroidism.

Many counts were recorded for this clonotype. The chain recombines TRBV5-1 with TRBJ2-2; D is undetermined. The CDR3 consists of 14 residues. With 0 bases removed from V and 4 bases from J, the gap between germline ends came to 7 bases. CDR1 and CDR2 from the germline V gene are SGHRS and YFSETQ. CDR3 nucleotides: TGCGCCAGCAGCTTGGTATTTTCCACCGGGGAGCTGTTTTTT. Protein: CASSLVFSTGELFF.

This clonotype has at least ten counts. The V and J genes are TRBV29-1 and TRBJ1-2; D may be TRBD1 (5 bases). Trimming removed 4 bases at V and 6 bases at J, with 15 bases between. CDR1 SQVTM and CDR2 ANQGSEA come from the germline V gene. This CDR3 is built from 13 residues. DNA for the CDR3: TGCAGCGTTGGAGGGACGGGTATCGATGGCTACACCTTC. Its protein product is CSVGGTGIDGYTF.

The table lists this clonotype with a few counts. The rearrangement links TRBV7-2 to TRBJ1-2; 9 positions match TRBD1. The CDR3 consists of 12 residues. In germline, CDR1 is SGHTA, CDR2 FQGNSA. The trim removed 8 bases at V and 4 bases at J, leaving 2 bases unmatched. The CDR3 spells CASGQGFYGYTF. The CDR3 nucleotides read TGTGCCAGCGGACAGGGGTTCTATGGCTACACCTTC.

The table lists this clonotype with many counts. The chain couples TRBV20-1 to TRBJ1-1; TRBD1 matches 7 bases. This CDR3 comprises 13 residues. J gave up 5 bases and V 6 bases, and 9 bases lay outside the gene matches. Germline V gene lookup returns CDR1 DFQATT and CDR2 SNEGSKA (reference sequence). For the CDR3, the DNA is TGCAGTGCCACCGAGGGGGCTGGGACTGAAGCTTTCTTT. It translates to CSATEGAGTEAFF.

The sample holds many counts of this clonotype. The J gene is TRBJ1-5, the V gene TRBV28; 7 bases match TRBD1. Germline loops: CDR1 MDHEN, CDR2 SYDVKM. The CDR3 spans 14 residues. J lost 5 bases, V lost 6 bases, and 7 bases had no gene match. CDR3 loop: CASSQDREDQPQHF. The CDR3 DNA follows: TGTGCCAGCAGCCAAGACAGGGAGGATCAGCCCCAGCATTTT.

J is TRBJ1-6 and V is TRBV7-2; TRBD1 matches 9 bases. V lost 5 bases to trimming and J lost 6 bases; unmatched junction nucleotides: 8. The CDR3 is made up of 16 amino acids. CDR1 is SGHTA, CDR2 FQGNSA, per germline. The CDR3 is CASSPWTGAPNSPLHF. The CDR3 DNA sequence: TGTGCCAGCAGCCCCTGGACAGGGGCTCCTAATTCACCCCTCCACTTT.

V is TRBV7-9 and J is TRBJ1-1; 10 bases are shared with TRBD1. The V gene's germline CDR1 is SEHNR and CDR2 FQNEAQ (reference sequence). V trimming: 3 bases; J trimming: 6 bases; junction bases outside the gene matches: 7. The CDR3 is 15 amino acids. The CDR3 DNA follows: TGTGCCAGCAGCTTGAACACGGGACAGGGGTCTGAAGCTTTCTTT. This gives the protein CASSLNTGQGSEAFF.

This chain joins TRBV5-1 and TRBJ1-1, with a tentative D call TRBD1 (5 bases). Germline CDR1 is SGHRS and CDR2 is YFSETQ. The CDR3 is 15 amino acids. Trimming removed 0 bases at V and 4 bases at J, with 13 bases between. CDR3 amino acids: CASSLAVREVTEAFF. DNA for the CDR3: TGCGCCAGCAGCTTGGCGGTCAGGGAGGTCACTGAAGCTTTCTTT. Looking up the rest from reference TRBV5-1 and TRBJ1-1 gives the full variable domain: KAGVTQTPRYLIKTRGQQVTLSCSPISGHRSVSWYQQTPGQGLQFLFEYFSETQRNKGNFPGRFSGRQFSNSRSEMNVSTLELGDSALYLCASSLAVREVTEAFFGQGTRLTVV.

The rearrangement joins TRBV10-1 to TRBJ1-1; 10 nucleotides match TRBD1. CDR1 is WNHNN, CDR2 SYGVQD, per germline (reference sequence). The V and J ends lost 6 bases and 3 bases, in that order; junction bases with no gene match: 4. This CDR3 spans 14 amino acids. This CDR3 reads CASSAGTGDTEAFF. The CDR3 DNA is TGCGCCAGCAGCGCCGGGACAGGGGACACTGAAGCTTTCTTT.

In this sample, this clonotype turned up many times. The chain uses TRBV11-2 and TRBJ2-3; no definite D call. The germline CDR1 and CDR2 sequences are SGHAT and FQNNGV. This CDR3 contains 11 residues. Trimming pared 3 bases from V and 4 bases from J, leaving 2 bases between. As DNA, the CDR3 is TGTGCCAGCAGCTTTGCAGATACGCAGTATTTT. It is translated as CASSFADTQYF.

CDR3 coding DNA: TGCAGCGTTGTGTCAGCGAACACCGGGGAGCTGTTTTTT. Residues: CSVVSANTGELFF. The genes are TRBV29-1 and TRBJ2-2; D is unresolved. V was clipped by 4 bases and J by 0 bases, with 6 bases between them. The CDR3 is 13 residues long. Per the germline V gene, CDR1 is SQVTM and CDR2 is ANQGSEA.

This clonotype was counted between two and nine times. The V call is TRBV4-2, the J call TRBJ2-7; 10 bases are a match to TRBD2. Trimming took 2 bases from V and 0 from J; bases not matched to a gene: 1. CDR1 and CDR2 from the germline V gene are LGHNA and YNFKEQ. This CDR3 has 15 residues. The CDR3 loop is CASSQPSGSSYEQYF. The CDR3 DNA reads TGTGCCAGCAGCCAACCTAGCGGGAGCTCCTACGAGCAGTACTTC.

This clonotype was detected many times. This rearrangement joins TRBV27 to TRBJ2-7, with TRBD1 matching over 9 bases. The ends lost 7 bases at V and 6 bases at J; junction bases unmatched: 7. CDR1 is MNHEY and CDR2 is SMNVEV in the germline V gene (reference sequence). This CDR3 contains 13 residues. The CDR3 region is CASKGTGSFEQYF. The DNA of the CDR3 is TGTGCCAGCAAGGGGACAGGGAGCTTCGAGCAGTACTTC.

This clonotype was counted between two and nine times. The chain has TRBV24-1 and TRBJ2-1, with 12 nucleotides matching TRBD2. V lost 5 bases and J lost 8; bases outside the gene matches: 9. CDR3 length: 16 amino acids. Germline CDR1 reads KGHDR; CDR2 reads SFDVKD. The CDR3 nucleotides read TGTGCCACCAGTGGGACTAGCGGGACCACGGAGGATGAGCAGTTCTTC. Translation: CATSGTSGTTEDEQFF.

This clonotype was detected ten times or more. The chain joins TRBV28 to TRBJ1-6; no clear D. Germline V gene lookup returns CDR1 MDHEN and CDR2 SYDVKM. V was clipped by 2 bases and J by 0 bases, with 17 bases between them. The CDR3 is made up of 19 amino acids. The CDR3 DNA sequence: TGTGCCAGCAGTTTACTCAGAATGGGAGCCAGCTCCTATAATTCACCCCTCCACTTT. This translates into CASSLLRMGASSYNSPLHF.

The V and J genes are TRBV27 and TRBJ2-1, with a tentative D call TRBD2 (6 bases). The CDR3 contains 15 residues. V lost 3 bases, J lost 4 bases, and 13 bases lay in between. Germline values: CDR1 MNHEY, CDR2 SMNVEV (reference sequence). The CDR3 region has the DNA TGTGCCAGCAGTTTCTCTGCAGGACTATACAATGAGCAGTTCTTC. It translates to CASSFSAGLYNEQFF.

V is TRBV25-1 and J is TRBJ2-5; D remains ambiguous. Trimming pared 0 bases from V and 4 bases from J, leaving 6 bases between. The CDR3 length is 13 residues. CDR1 MGHDK and CDR2 SYGVNS come from the germline V gene. The CDR3 sequence is CASSEYFRETQYF. CDR3 sequence (DNA): TGTGCCAGCAGTGAATATTTTCGAGAGACCCAGTACTTC.

This clonotype was counted only a few times. The rearrangement links TRBV24-1 to TRBJ2-3; D remains unclear. Germline V gene sequence: CDR1 KGHDR, CDR2 SFDVKD. V was clipped by 5 bases and J by 0 bases, with 5 bases between them. The CDR3 runs to 13 residues. The CDR3 spells CATSGASTDTQYF. The DNA for the CDR3 is TGTGCCACCAGTGGGGCTAGCACAGATACGCAGTATTTT.

The chain is built from TRBV5-6 and TRBJ1-5, with TRBD1 matching 7 bases. The CDR3 length is 16 residues. The germline CDR1 and CDR2 sequences are SGHDT and YYEEEE. With 4 bases clipped from V and 0 bases from J, the junction kept 7 bases outside the gene matches. CDR3 region: CASSKGQPNSNQPQHF. The CDR3 nucleotides are TGTGCCAGCAGCAAGGGACAGCCGAATAGCAATCAGCCCCAGCATTTT.

V is TRBV19 and J is TRBJ2-1; TRBD2 is a possible D gene (6 bases). Trimming took 4 bases from V and 6 from J, leaving 10 bases between them. Germline CDR1 LNHDA, CDR2 SQIVND (reference sequence). The CDR3 consists of 13 residues. The CDR3 DNA is TGTGCCAGTAGTACGAGGACTATCAATGAGCAGTTCTTC. It yields the protein CASSTRTINEQFF.

This clonotype occurred a few times. V usage is TRBV5-6 and J usage is TRBJ2-2, with D perhaps matching TRBD2 (5 bases). Germline values: CDR1 SGHDT, CDR2 YYEEEE. There are 13 residues in the CDR3. The V end was cut by 0 bases, the J end by 10 bases, with 10 bases between. The CDR3 spells CASSLAGVEELFF. The CDR3 DNA reads as TGTGCCAGCAGCTTGGCCGGGGTGGAGGAGCTGTTTTTT.

In its sample, this clonotype was seen many times. The chain couples TRBV11-2 to TRBJ2-5; 8 nucleotides match TRBD1. Germline-derived CDR1 and CDR2 are SGHAT and FQNNGV. The CDR3 loop spans 15 amino acids. Losses at the gene ends were 4 bases for V and 5 bases for J; bases not matched to a gene: 9. The CDR3 spells CASSYGQGGGETQYF. CDR3 in DNA: TGTGCCAGCAGCTATGGACAGGGTGGTGGGGAGACCCAGTACTTC.

The chain uses TRBV3-1 and TRBJ2-6, with no clear D. The CDR3 totals 16 residues. Germline lookup yields CDR1 LGHDT and CDR2 YNNKEL (reference sequence). Trimming left V 0 bases short and J 0 bases short, with 6 bases between. In nucleotides, the CDR3 is TGTGCCAGCAGCCAAGATGGTAGCTCTGGGGCCAACGTCCTGACTTTC. Protein sequence: CASSQDGSSGANVLTF.